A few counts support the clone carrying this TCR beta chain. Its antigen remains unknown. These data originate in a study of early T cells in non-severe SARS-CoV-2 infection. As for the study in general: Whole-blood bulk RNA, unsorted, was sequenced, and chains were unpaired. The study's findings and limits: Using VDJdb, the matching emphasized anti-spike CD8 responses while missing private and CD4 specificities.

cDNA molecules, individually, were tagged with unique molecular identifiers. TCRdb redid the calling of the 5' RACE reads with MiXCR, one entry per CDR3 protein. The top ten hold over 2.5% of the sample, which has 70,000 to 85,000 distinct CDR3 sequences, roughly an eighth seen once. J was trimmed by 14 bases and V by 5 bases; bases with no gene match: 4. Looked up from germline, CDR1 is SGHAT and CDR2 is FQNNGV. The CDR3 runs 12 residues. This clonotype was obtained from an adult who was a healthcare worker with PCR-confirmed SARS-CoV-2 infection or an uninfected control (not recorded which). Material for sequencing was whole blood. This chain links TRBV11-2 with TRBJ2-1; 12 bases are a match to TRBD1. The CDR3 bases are TGTGCCAGCAGCCCGGGGACAGGGGGCGAGTTCTTC. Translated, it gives CASSPGTGGEFF.